This TCR beta chain derives from a study of blood T cells in healthy people across ages. Study-level results: Observed TCR beta diversity showed a strong correlation with the percentage of naive T cells as measured by flow cytometry.

Germline V CDR1 and CDR2: LGHDT, YNNKEL (reference sequence). V lost 1 base and J lost 1, with 17 bases in between. This CDR3 is built from 18 residues. This clonotype was seen just once. As yet, its antigen is unknown. A second PCR, run for about 6 to 11 cycles, used a sample-barcoded 5' primer plus a J-beta primer mix. All cDNA molecules were each tagged by a template-switch adaptor with 12 random nucleotides. TCRdb reanalysed the 5' RACE reads using MiXCR and keeps one entry per CDR3 protein. The sample yields 1.4 million or so distinct CDR3 sequences, under 55% seen once. The chain carries TRBV3-1 and TRBJ2-1; possible D gene TRBD1, 5 bases. The clonotype comes from a woman under 30 in good health. The sample comprised blood. The CDR3 DNA is TGTGCCAGCAGCCAAGTGGGTGGGGCCCCCGGGTCCTACAATGAGCAGTTCTTC. As protein: CASSQVGGAPGSYNEQFF.